The next 23 T cell receptor beta chains were all read from a single sample in a study of cytomegalovirus exposure and HLA in healthy donors. The PCR was carried out with 60 Vbeta primers and 13 Jbeta primers. Sequencing was performed with immunoSEQ multiplex PCR; in TCRdb, only in-frame clones are kept and a portion is missing. The repertoire holds tens of thousands of clones, with under 90% as singletons. The sequencing input was PBMCs. These receptor sequences come from a man aged 45-60 years in good health and CMV-seronegative.

The rearrangement joins TRBV29-1 to TRBJ2-3; weak D call: TRBD2 (6 bases). This CDR3 has 15 amino acids. Per germline, CDR1 SQVTM and CDR2 ANQGSEA. Trimming left V 4 bases short and J 3 bases short, with 17 bases between. The CDR3: CSVGGSHGGTDTQYF. CDR3 DNA: TGCAGCGTTGGTGGGAGTCACGGAGGGACAGATACGCAGTATTTT.

On this clone itself: A read error may account for a junction end that differs from germline. The J gene is TRBJ2-4, the V gene TRBV4-1; D perhaps matches TRBD2 (5 bases). In germline, CDR1 is MGHRA, CDR2 YSYEKL. This CDR3 is built from 15 residues. The CDR3 loop reads CASSQVVSGENIQSF. In nucleotides, the CDR3 is TGCGCCAGCAGCCAAGTGGTAAGCGGCGAAAACATTCAGTCCTTC.

The chain combines TRBV14 with TRBJ2-6, with a weak D call TRBD2 (6 bases). CDR1 SGHDN and CDR2 FVKESK come from the germline V gene. V lost 3 bases to trimming and J lost 0 bases, with 18 bases between them. This CDR3 has 19 amino acids. CDR3: CASSQGRTFVDSGANVLTF. CDR3 bases: TGTGCCAGCAGCCAGGGGAGGACCTTTGTGGACTCTGGGGCCAACGTCCTGACTTTC.

V gene TRBV9 combines with J gene TRBJ2-3, with 11 nucleotides matching TRBD1. The V gene end was trimmed by 3 bases and the J gene end by 4 bases; junction bases not matched to a gene: 13. CDR3 length: 18 residues. Germline values: CDR1 SGDLS, CDR2 YYNGEE. The CDR3 loop reads CASSERDRGIGGSDTQYF. CDR3 in DNA: TGTGCCAGCAGCGAACGGGACAGGGGGATCGGCGGATCAGATACGCAGTATTTT.

The chain couples TRBV7-9 to TRBJ2-2; a weak D match, TRBD2 (6 bases). Germline lookup yields CDR1 SEHNR and CDR2 FQNEAQ (reference sequence). This CDR3 is built from 17 residues. V lost 7 bases and J 1 base, leaving 19 bases between the germline ends. The CDR3 region has the DNA TGTGCCAGCACCCCCGTGGGTGCTAGCGAGAACACCGGGGAGCTGTTTTTT. It encodes CASTPVGASENTGELFF. The variable domain in full, with the rest retrieved from reference TRBV7-9 and TRBJ2-2, is DTGVSQNPRHKITKRGQNVTFRCDPISEHNRLYWYRQTLGQGPEFLTYFQNEAQLEKSRLLSDRFSAERPKGSFSTLEIQRTEQGDSAMYLCASTPVGASENTGELFFGEGSRLTVL.

CDR3 in DNA: TGTGCCAGCTCACCTAACAGGGATGCTAATGAAAAACTGTTTTTT. It specifies CASSPNRDANEKLFF. The gene calls are TRBV18 and TRBJ1-4; D perhaps matches TRBD1 (6 bases). The CDR3 has 15 amino acids. V gave up 3 bases and J gave up 3 bases, with 11 bases separating them. Germline CDR1 reads KGHSH; CDR2 reads LQKENI.

The chain uses TRBV6-6 and TRBJ2-7, with D perhaps TRBD2 (5 bases). The CDR3 has 13 amino acids. V was pared by 5 bases and J by 5 bases, with 13 bases between. CDR1 is MNHNY and CDR2 is SVGAGI in the germline V gene (reference sequence). CDR3: CASSPRGFHEQYF. The DNA of the CDR3 is TGTGCCAGCAGTCCCCGGGGTTTCCACGAGCAGTACTTC.

CDR3 residues: CASSRQNTGELFF. CDR3 bases: TGTGCCAGCAGCCGACAGAACACCGGGGAGCTGTTTTTT. V usage is TRBV6-5 and J usage is TRBJ2-2; D unresolved. V was cut by 6 bases and J by 1 base, with 6 bases left in between. CDR1 is MNHEY and CDR2 is SVGAGI in the germline V gene. The CDR3 is 13 amino acids.

In this sample, this clone turned up once. At one boundary the junction diverges from the germline segment, which might be a read error. This chain connects TRBV5-1 to TRBJ2-1; a possible D gene is TRBD1 (6 bases). Per the germline V gene, CDR1 is SGHRS and CDR2 is YFSETQ. CDR3 size: 13 residues. CDR3 DNA sequence: TGCGCCAGCAGTTTGGACAGCTACAATGAGCAGTTCTTC. Its translation is CASSLDSYNEQFF.

This clone has more than one count but fewer than ten. The rearrangement uses TRBV2 and TRBJ2-3; 7 bases match TRBD2. The CDR3 totals 14 residues. V trimming: 4 bases; J trimming: 4 bases; junction bases outside the gene matches: 5. Per the germline V gene, CDR1 is SNHLY and CDR2 is FYNNEI. The CDR3 is CASSGGGSPDTQYF. CDR3 sequence (DNA): TGTGCCAGCAGTGGAGGCGGGAGCCCAGATACGCAGTATTTT.

The chain is built from TRBV7-9 and TRBJ2-5; tentative D call: TRBD1 (6 bases). CDR1 is SEHNR, CDR2 FQNEAQ, per germline (reference sequence). There are 13 residues in the CDR3. V lost 5 bases, J lost 4 bases, and 11 bases lay in between. The CDR3 nucleotides read TGTGCCAGCAGCCCCCAGGGGCGAGAGACCCAGTACTTC. This gives the protein CASSPQGRETQYF.

V is TRBV27 and J is TRBJ2-3; 9 bases map to TRBD2. Looked up from germline, CDR1 is MNHEY and CDR2 is SMNVEV (reference sequence). The CDR3 runs 14 residues. Unmatched junction bases numbered 0, after V lost 4 bases and J lost 1 base. The CDR3 nucleotides are TGTGCCAGCAGTTGGACTAGCGGCACAGATACGCAGTATTTT. The encoded protein is CASSWTSGTDTQYF.

The chain couples TRBV19 to TRBJ2-7; D possibly corresponds to TRBD2 (6 bases). This CDR3 contains 14 residues. Per germline, CDR1 LNHDA and CDR2 SQIVND (reference sequence). The V gene lost 5 bases and the J gene lost 2 bases, with 13 bases spanning the gap. The CDR3 spells CASSLGRHTYEQYF. The CDR3 DNA reads as TGTGCCAGTAGTCTGGGGAGGCACACCTACGAGCAGTACTTC.

The chain joins TRBV19 to TRBJ2-5; tentative D call: TRBD2 (5 bases). Deletions cut 3 bases from V and 0 bases from J, with 8 bases between. Germline V gene sequence: CDR1 LNHDA, CDR2 SQIVND (reference sequence). The CDR3 spans 14 residues. In DNA form, the CDR3 reads TGTGCCAGTAGTATTCAGACTAACCAAGAGACCCAGTACTTC. Encoded protein: CASSIQTNQETQYF.

J is TRBJ2-5 and V is TRBV5-1; TRBD1 is a possible D gene (5 bases). The J call may be wrong; the DNA end is better matched by TRBJ2-7. The germline CDR1 and CDR2 sequences are SGHRS and YFSETQ. This CDR3 is built from 17 residues. The CDR3 protein is CASSQGAAGMGPYEQYF. CDR3 nucleotides: TGCGCCAGCAGCCAGGGTGCGGCAGGGATGGGTCCCTACGAGCAGTACTTC.

The CDR3 DNA reads as TGTGCCAGCAGTTACTTCCGGGACAGGGTAGCTGAAGCTTTCTTT. This codes for CASSYFRDRVAEAFF. The V gene is TRBV6-5, the J gene TRBJ1-1; 9 bases fit TRBD1. Per the germline V gene, CDR1 is MNHEY and CDR2 is SVGAGI. This CDR3 has 15 residues. V lost 1 base, J lost 6 bases, and 6 bases stayed unmatched.

The rearrangement joins TRBV23-1 to TRBJ2-7; 10 positions agree with TRBD1. TRBV23-1 is noted as an ORF with a role that remains uncertain. V lost 2 bases and J lost 5; bases outside the gene matches: 6. The CDR3 sequence is 15 residues long. The CDR3 reads CASSQNDRGQHEQYF. DNA of the CDR3: TGCGCCAGCAGTCAAAACGACAGGGGGCAACACGAGCAGTACTTC.

V is TRBV28 and J is TRBJ2-3, with D unresolved. The CDR3 covers 15 residues. Looked up from germline, CDR1 is MDHEN and CDR2 is SYDVKM. The V end was cut by 3 bases, the J end by 1 base, with 11 bases between. The CDR3 DNA reads TGTGCCAGCAGTTTGTGGCGTGAGGGCACAGATACGCAGTATTTT. Translation gives CASSLWREGTDTQYF.

The chain links TRBV6-5 to TRBJ1-5, with 7 bases aligning to TRBD1. The CDR3 spans 15 residues. Trimming cost V 2 bases and J 6 bases; bases outside gene matches: 7. CDR1 MNHEY and CDR2 SVGAGI come from the germline V gene. The CDR3: CASSYTTGTGQPQHF. The CDR3 region has the DNA TGTGCCAGCAGTTACACGACAGGGACGGGTCAGCCCCAGCATTTT.

V and J are TRBV28 and TRBJ2-7, with D possibly matching TRBD1 (6 bases). Germline loops: CDR1 MDHEN, CDR2 SYDVKM. The V end was cut by 3 bases, the J end by 5 bases, with 14 bases between. The CDR3 consists of 14 residues. CDR3 DNA: TGTGCCAGCAGTTTCTCCCCGGGACAAAACGAGCAGTACTTC. This codes for CASSFSPGQNEQYF.

CDR3 protein: CASSLAGLARDTQYF. CDR3 sequence (DNA): TGTGCCAGCAGCTTAGCCGGGCTAGCGCGGGATACGCAGTATTTT. The chain carries TRBV7-9 and TRBJ2-3, with D possibly matching TRBD2 (6 bases). The CDR3 runs to 15 residues. Per the germline V gene, CDR1 is SEHNR and CDR2 is FQNEAQ (reference sequence). Deletions cut 0 bases from V and 6 bases from J, with 13 bases between.

The DNA for the CDR3 is TGTGCCACATCTAGGGGCAGGGAAGAGACCCAGTACTTC. As protein: CATSRGREETQYF. V and J are TRBV28 and TRBJ2-5; the D gene is possibly TRBD1 (5 bases). V was shortened by 10 bases and J by 3 bases, with 15 bases between the two germline ends. This CDR3 comprises 13 residues. Germline CDR1 MDHEN, CDR2 SYDVKM.

This chain connects TRBV6-1 to TRBJ2-5; weak D call: TRBD2 (6 bases). V gave up 2 bases and J gave up 1 base, with 11 bases separating them. Germline CDR1 MNHNS, CDR2 SASEGT. This CDR3 has 15 residues. CDR3 sequence: CASSEFGGIQETQYF. The CDR3 region has the DNA TGTGCCAGCAGTGAATTTGGGGGGATCCAAGAGACCCAGTACTTC.